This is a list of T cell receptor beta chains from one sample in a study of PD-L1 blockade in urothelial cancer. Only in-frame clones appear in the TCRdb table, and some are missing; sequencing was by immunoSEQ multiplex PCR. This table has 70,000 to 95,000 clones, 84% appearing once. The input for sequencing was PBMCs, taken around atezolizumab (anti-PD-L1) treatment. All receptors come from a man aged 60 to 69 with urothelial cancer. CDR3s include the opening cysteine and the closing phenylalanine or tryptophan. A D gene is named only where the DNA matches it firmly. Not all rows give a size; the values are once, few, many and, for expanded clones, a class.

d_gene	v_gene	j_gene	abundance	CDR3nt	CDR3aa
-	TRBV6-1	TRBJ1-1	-	TGTGCCAGCAGTGGAAGTAACGCGGGGGACACTGAAGCTTTCTTT	CASSGSNAGDTEAFF
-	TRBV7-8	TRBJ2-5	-	TGTGCCAGCAGCGCCCCGGGAAACCTCCAAGAGACCCAGTACTTC	CASSAPGNLQETQYF
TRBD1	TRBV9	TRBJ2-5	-	TGTGCCAGCAGCCCCCTTCCCGGACAGGGAAAAGAGACCCAGTACTTC	CASSPLPGQGKETQYF
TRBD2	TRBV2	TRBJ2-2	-	TGTGCCAGCATGGGACTAGCATCCGGGGAGCTGTTTTTT	CASMGLASGELFF
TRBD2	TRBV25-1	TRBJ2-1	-	TGTGCCAGCAGTGAATCCTCCGGAGGGACTAGAAATGAGCAGTTCTTC	CASSESSGGTRNEQFF
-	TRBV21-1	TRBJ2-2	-	TGTGCCAGCAGCAAACAGGAGAGCGGGAGAGCGAACACCGGGGAGCTGTTTTTT	CASSKQESGRANTGELFF
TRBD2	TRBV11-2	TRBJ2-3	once	TGTGCCAGCAGCTCGCATCGGACTAGCGGGAGGACAGATACGCAGTATTTT	CASSSHRTSGRTDTQYF
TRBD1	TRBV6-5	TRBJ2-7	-	TGTGCCAGTAAAAAACGGGACAGGGGGATATACGAGCAGTACTTC	CASKKRDRGIYEQYF
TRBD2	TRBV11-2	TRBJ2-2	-	TGTGCCAGCAGCTTAGAACCCGGGAGGGGATTTACCGGGGAGCTGTTTTTT	CASSLEPGRGFTGELFF
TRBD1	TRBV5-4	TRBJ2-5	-	TGTGCCAGCTACTACGGGACAGAAGAGACCCAGTACTTC	CASYYGTEETQYF
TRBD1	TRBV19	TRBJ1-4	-	TGTGCCATCTGGAGGAAACAGGGGGTTGCAACTAATGAAAAACTGTTTTTT	CAIWRKQGVATNEKLFF
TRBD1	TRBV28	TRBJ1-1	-	TGTGCCAGCAGAGCCGGGACAGCAACCTTGTTAGCTGAAGCTTTCTTT	CASRAGTATLLAEAFF
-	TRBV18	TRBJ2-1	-	TGTGCCAGCTCACCAACGCAGGGTGAAAAGCAGTTCTTC	CASSPTQGEKQFF
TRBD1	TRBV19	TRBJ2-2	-	TGTGCCAGCGGGGACAGGCCTTACACCGGGGAGCTGTTTTTT	CASGDRPYTGELFF
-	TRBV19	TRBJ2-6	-	TGTGCCAGTAGTCTCCAGGGTGGTTCTGGGGCCAACGTCCTGACTTTC	CASSLQGGSGANVLTF
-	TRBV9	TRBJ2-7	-	TGTGCCAGCAGCGTAGCTGGGGGCGGAGGATACGAGCAGTACTTC	CASSVAGGGGYEQYF
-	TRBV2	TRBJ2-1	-	TGTGCCAGCAGTGAAGAATTTGGGGCAGGGGCTTACAATGAGCAGTTCTTC	CASSEEFGAGAYNEQFF
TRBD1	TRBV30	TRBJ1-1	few	TGTGCCTGGAGCCAGTTACAGGGGATGAAGGATGAAGCTTTCTTT	CAWSQLQGMKDEAFF
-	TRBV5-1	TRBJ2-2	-	TGCGCCAGCAGCGTGGACCGGGGATCCGGGGAGCTGTTTTTT	CASSVDRGSGELFF
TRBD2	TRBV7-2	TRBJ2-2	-	TGTGCCAGCAGCTTAGTGAGCGGGGGGGCCGCCGGGGAGCTGTTTTTT	CASSLVSGGAAGELFF
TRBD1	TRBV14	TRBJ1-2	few	TGTGCCAGTAGCTACAGGGGCAGTGGCTACACCTTC	CASSYRGSGYTF
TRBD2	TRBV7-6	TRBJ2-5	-	TGTGCCAGCAGCTTTGGTACAGCGGGGGGGCGGGAGACCCAGTACTTC	CASSFGTAGGRETQYF
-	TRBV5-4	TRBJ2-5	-	TGTGCCAGCAGCTACCCGGGACTTCAAGAGACCCAGTACTTC	CASSYPGLQETQYF
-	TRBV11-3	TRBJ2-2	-	TGTGCCAGCAGCTTCGGGGGCACCGGGGAGCTGTTTTTT	CASSFGGTGELFF
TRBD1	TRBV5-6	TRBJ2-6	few	TGTGCCAGCAGCTCGGACGGACAGGGGGCACCCTCCGGGGCCAACGTCCTGACTTTC	CASSSDGQGAPSGANVLTF
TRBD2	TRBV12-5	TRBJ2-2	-	TGTGCTAGTGGTTTGAACCTAATTAGCGGGAGGTGGTCCACCGGGGAGCTGTTTTTT	CASGLNLISGRWSTGELFF
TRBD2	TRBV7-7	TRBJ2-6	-	TGTGCCAGCAGCCACTCTAGCGGGAGAGACTCTGGGGCCAACGTCCTGACTTTC	CASSHSSGRDSGANVLTF
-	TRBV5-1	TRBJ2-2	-	TGCGCCAGCAGTTACAGGGCCACCGGGGAGCTGTTTTTT	CASSYRATGELFF
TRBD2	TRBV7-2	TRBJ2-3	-	TGTGCCAGCAGCAGGACTAGCGGGGGGGGAAATACGCAGTATTTT	CASSRTSGGGNTQYF
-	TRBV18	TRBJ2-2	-	TGTGCCAGCTCAGCCGAGCCTAGCACCACCGGGGAGCTGTTTTTT	CASSAEPSTTGELFF
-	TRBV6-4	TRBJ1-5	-	TGTGCCAGCAGTGAACAGAGCAATCAGCCCCAGCATTTT	CASSEQSNQPQHF
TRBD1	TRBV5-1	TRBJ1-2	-	TGCGCCAGCAGCTTGGCCGTGACAGGGGGCAGGGGCTACACCTTC	CASSLAVTGGRGYTF
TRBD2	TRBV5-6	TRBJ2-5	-	TGTGCCAGCAGCCATACAGCGGGGGGGGCTCAAGAGACCCAGTACTTC	CASSHTAGGAQETQYF
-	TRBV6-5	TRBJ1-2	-	TGTGCCAGCAGAAGGGAGCACAGCGCTAACTATGGCTACACCTTC	CASRREHSANYGYTF
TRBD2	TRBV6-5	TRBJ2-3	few	TGTGCCAGCAGTACTAGCGTTACGCAGTATTTT	CASSTSVTQYF
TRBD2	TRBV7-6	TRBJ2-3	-	TGTGCCAGCAGCTTTGTATCCGCTAGCGGGGGGTCAGATACGCAGTATTTT	CASSFVSASGGSDTQYF
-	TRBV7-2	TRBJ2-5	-	TGTGCCAGCAGCTCACGGGGCGGGATAGTGCCCCAGTACTTC	CASSSRGGIVPQYF